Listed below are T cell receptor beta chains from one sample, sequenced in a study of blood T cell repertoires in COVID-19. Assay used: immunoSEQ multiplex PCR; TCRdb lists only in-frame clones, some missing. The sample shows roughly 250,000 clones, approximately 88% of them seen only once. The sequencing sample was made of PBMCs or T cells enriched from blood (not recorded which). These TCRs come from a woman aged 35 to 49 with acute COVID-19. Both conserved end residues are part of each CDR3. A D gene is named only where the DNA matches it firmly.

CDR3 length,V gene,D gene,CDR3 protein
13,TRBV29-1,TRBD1,CSDKTGKNTEAFF
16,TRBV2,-,CASSDISGPNTGELFF
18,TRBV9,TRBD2,CASSVAVSGSGSVNEQFF
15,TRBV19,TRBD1,CASSIQGQGSYEQYF
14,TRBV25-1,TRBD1,CASSLGGFNTEAFF
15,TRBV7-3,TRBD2,CASSASGRAGDEQFF
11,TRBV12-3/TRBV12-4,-,CASARGYGYTF
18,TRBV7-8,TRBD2,CASSLRGLAASSYNEQFF
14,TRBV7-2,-,CASSLGGRAYGYTF
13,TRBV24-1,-,CATSARDSYEQYF
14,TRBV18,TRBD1,CASSQDRANTEAFF